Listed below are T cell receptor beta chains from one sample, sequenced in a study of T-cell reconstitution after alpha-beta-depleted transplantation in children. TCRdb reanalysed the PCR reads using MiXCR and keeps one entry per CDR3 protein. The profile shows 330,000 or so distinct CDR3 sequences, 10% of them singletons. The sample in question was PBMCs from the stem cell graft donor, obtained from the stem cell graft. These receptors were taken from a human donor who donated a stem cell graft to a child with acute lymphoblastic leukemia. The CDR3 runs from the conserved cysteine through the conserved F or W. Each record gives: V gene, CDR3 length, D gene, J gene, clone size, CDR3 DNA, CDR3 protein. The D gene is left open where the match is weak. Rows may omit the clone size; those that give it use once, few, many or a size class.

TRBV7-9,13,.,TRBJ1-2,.,TGTGCCAGCCTACCCGCCGGGGGCTATGGCTACACCTTC,CASLPAGGYGYTF
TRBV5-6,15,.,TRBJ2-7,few,TGTGCCAGCACCCCTGTCCCGGGAGAAGCCCACGAGCAGTACTTC,CASTPVPGEAHEQYF
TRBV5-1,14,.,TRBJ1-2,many,TGCGCCAGCAGCTTTTTTTCGGGGAACTATGGCTACACCTTC,CASSFFSGNYGYTF
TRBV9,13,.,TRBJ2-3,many,TGTGCCAGCAGCGCCCGGGTTACAGATACGCAGTATTTT,CASSARVTDTQYF
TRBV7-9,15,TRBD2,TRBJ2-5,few,TGTGCCAGCAGCAAACTCGCGGGAGGAAAAGAGACCCAGTACTTC,CASSKLAGGKETQYF
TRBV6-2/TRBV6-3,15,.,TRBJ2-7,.,TGTGCCAGCAGCACCTCCCCGGGACAATCCTACGAGCAGTACTTC,CASSTSPGQSYEQYF
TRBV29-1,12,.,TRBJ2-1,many,TGCAGCGTTGAAGACGGCGTCGCCCCGCAGTTCTTC,CSVEDGVAPQFF
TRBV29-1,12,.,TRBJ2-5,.,TGCAGCGTTGCAGTTTCCCAAGAGACCCAGTACTTC,CSVAVSQETQYF
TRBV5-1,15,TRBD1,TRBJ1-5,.,TGCGCCAGCAGCTTGGCGGGACAGACAAATCAGCCCCAGCATTTT,CASSLAGQTNQPQHF
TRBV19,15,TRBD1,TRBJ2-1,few,TGTGCCAGTAGTTCCAGACAGGGGGCGAGGTATGAGCAGTTCTTC,CASSSRQGARYEQFF
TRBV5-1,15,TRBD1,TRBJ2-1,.,TGCGCCAGCAGCGGACAGGGGGTGGCCTACAATGAGCAGTTCTTC,CASSGQGVAYNEQFF
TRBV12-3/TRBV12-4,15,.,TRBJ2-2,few,TGTGCCAGCAGTCGGAACAGTCGGTTAACCGGGGAGCTGTTTTTT,CASSRNSRLTGELFF
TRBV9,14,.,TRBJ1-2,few,TGTGCCAGCAGCGTAGCCAGGACAGAAGGAGGCTACACCTTC,CASSVARTEGGYTF
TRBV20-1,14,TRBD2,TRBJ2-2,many,TGCAGTGCCCCTAAGGGAGGGCTCACCGGGGAGCTGTTTTTT,CSAPKGGLTGELFF
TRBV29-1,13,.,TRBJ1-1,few,TGCAGCGTAGTAACCGGGACGGGCACTGAAGCTTTCTTT,CSVVTGTGTEAFF
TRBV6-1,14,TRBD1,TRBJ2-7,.,TGTGCCAGCAGAAGACAGGGTCCCACCTACGAGCAGTACTTC,CASRRQGPTYEQYF
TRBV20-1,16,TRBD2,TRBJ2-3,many,TGCAGTGCTAGGTCGGCCCTAGCGGGCAACACAGATACGCAGTATTTT,CSARSALAGNTDTQYF
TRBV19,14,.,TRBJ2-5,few,TGTGCCAGTAGTATAGGTTTGCGGCAAGAGACCCAGTACTTC,CASSIGLRQETQYF
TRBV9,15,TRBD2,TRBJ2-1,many,TGTGCCAGCAGCGTCCGGGACTATGGGGGCAATGAGCAGTTCTTC,CASSVRDYGGNEQFF
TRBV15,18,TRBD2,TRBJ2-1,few,TGTGCCACCAGCAGAAGGGTAGAGCGGGAGGCCCCCTACAATGAGCAGTTCTTC,CATSRRVEREAPYNEQFF
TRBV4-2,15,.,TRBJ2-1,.,TGTGCCAGCAGCCAAGTAGGTCTAGCAGAGAATGAGCAGTTCTTC,CASSQVGLAENEQFF
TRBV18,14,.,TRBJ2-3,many,TGTGCCAGCTCACCAACCCCGGGGACAGATACGCAGTATTTT,CASSPTPGTDTQYF
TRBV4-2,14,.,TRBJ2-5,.,TGTGCCAGCAGCCAAGATTGGAGAGCCAAGACCCAGTACTTC,CASSQDWRAKTQYF
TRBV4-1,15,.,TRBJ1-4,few,TGCGCCGGCAGCCGTTTGGACAGCTCTAATGAAAAACTGTTTTTT,CAGSRLDSSNEKLFF
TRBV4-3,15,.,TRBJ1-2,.,TGCGCCAGCAGCCAAGATAACAGCCAGAACTATGGCTACACCTTC,CASSQDNSQNYGYTF
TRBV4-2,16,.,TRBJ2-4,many,TGTGCCAGCAGCCAAGAGGGCCGAGCGTTTGTCAACATTCAGTACTTC,CASSQEGRAFVNIQYF
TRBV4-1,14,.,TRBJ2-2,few,TGCGCCAGCACCCTAGGGCACACCACCGGGGAGCTGTTTTTT,CASTLGHTTGELFF
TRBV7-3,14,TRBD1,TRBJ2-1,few,TGTGCCAGCAGCTCTGCAGGGGGAGCTCTGGAGCAGTTCTTC,CASSSAGGALEQFF
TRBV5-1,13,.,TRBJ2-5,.,TGCGCCAGCAGCTTGGCGGGAGATGAGACCCAGTACTTC,CASSLAGDETQYF
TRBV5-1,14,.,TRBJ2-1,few,TGCGCAACCAACTCAGCCGGGAGCCCCAGTGAGCAGTTCTTC,CATNSAGSPSEQFF
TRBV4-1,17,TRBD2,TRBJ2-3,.,TGCGCCAGCAGCCCCAGGGATGGCGGGGGGGTCACAGATACGCAGTATTTT,CASSPRDGGGVTDTQYF
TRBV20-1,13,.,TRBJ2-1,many,TGCAGTGCTCTGACAGCCCGGGCGAATGAGCAGTTCTTC,CSALTARANEQFF
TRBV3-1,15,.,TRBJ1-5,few,TGTGCCAGCAGCCAAGATGGCGGGGTAAGTCAGCCCCAGCATTTT,CASSQDGGVSQPQHF
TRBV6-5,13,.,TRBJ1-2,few,TGTGCCAGCAGTTACGGGCATTCGTATGGCTACACCTTC,CASSYGHSYGYTF
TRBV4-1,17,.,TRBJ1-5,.,TGCGCCAGCAGCCAAGATGGTGGGGGGAGGGCAAATCAGCCCCAGCATTTT,CASSQDGGGRANQPQHF
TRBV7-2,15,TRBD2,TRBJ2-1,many,TGTGCCAGCAGCTTAGGACTAGCGGGAGAGTATGAGCAGTTCTTC,CASSLGLAGEYEQFF
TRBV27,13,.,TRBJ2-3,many,TGTGCCAGCAGTCCCGTAGGCACAGATACGCAGTATTTT,CASSPVGTDTQYF
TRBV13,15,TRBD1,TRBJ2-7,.,TGTGCCAGCAGCTTTCCACAGGGGGTTACCTACGAGCAGTACTTC,CASSFPQGVTYEQYF
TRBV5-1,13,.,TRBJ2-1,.,TGCGCCAGCAGCTTCGGAGATTACAATGAGCAGTTCTTC,CASSFGDYNEQFF
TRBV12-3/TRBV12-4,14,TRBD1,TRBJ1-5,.,TGTGCCAGCAGTATGACAGGGGACAATCAGCCCCAGCATTTT,CASSMTGDNQPQHF
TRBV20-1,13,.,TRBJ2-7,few,TGCAGTGCCCGGGACCTTAGCTCCTACGAGCAGTACTTC,CSARDLSSYEQYF
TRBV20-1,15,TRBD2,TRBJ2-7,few,TGCAGTGCTAAACTTAGCGGGGGACTCTCCTACGAGCAGTACTTC,CSAKLSGGLSYEQYF
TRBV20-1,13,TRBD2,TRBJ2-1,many,TGCAGTGCGGAGCGGGAGGTCTACAATGAGCAGTTCTTC,CSAEREVYNEQFF
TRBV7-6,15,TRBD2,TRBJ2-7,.,TGTGCCAGCAGGAAGACTAGCGGGACCTCCTACGAGCAGTACTTC,CASRKTSGTSYEQYF
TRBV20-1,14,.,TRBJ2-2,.,TGCAGTGCTGAGGACGCAAGAGACACCGGGGAGCTGTTTTTT,CSAEDARDTGELFF
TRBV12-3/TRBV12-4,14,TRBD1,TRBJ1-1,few,TGTGCCAGCAGTCCTGCAGGGGGTTACACTGAAGCTTTCTTT,CASSPAGGYTEAFF
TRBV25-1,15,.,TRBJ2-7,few,TGTGCCAGCAGTGAAACGGGCAGGGTCTCCTACGAGCAGTACTTC,CASSETGRVSYEQYF
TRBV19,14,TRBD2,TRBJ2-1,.,TGTGCCAGTAGTTGGGGGAGGGCCCGTAATGAGCAGTTCTTC,CASSWGRARNEQFF
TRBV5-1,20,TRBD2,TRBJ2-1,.,TGCGCCAGCAGCGTATACCCGGGACTAGCGGGATTGGGGGATTACAATGAGCAGTTCTTC,CASSVYPGLAGLGDYNEQFF
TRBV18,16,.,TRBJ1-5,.,TGTGCCAGCTCACCACAAGAGCAGGGGATGAGCCAGCCCCAGCATTTT,CASSPQEQGMSQPQHF
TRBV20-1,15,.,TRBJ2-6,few,TGCAGTGCCGTCCGGGGGCAGGCTGGGGCCAACGTCCTGACTTTC,CSAVRGQAGANVLTF